A selection of T cell receptor beta chains follows, all from one sample in a study of blood T cell repertoires in COVID-19. The protocol was immunoSEQ multiplex PCR, while the TCRdb copy is restricted to in-frame clones and leaves out a portion. This repertoire shows about 120,000 clones, around nine tenths found once; its top ten account for about 1%. Sequencing input: peripheral blood. The receptors derive from a woman aged 50 to 60 with active or convalescent COVID-19. Both conserved end residues are part of each CDR3. The order of the fields is V gene, CDR3 protein.

TRBV19 CASSIDGNSNQPQHF
TRBV6-5 CASSRTGGYGYTF
TRBV28 CASSLGLAGGLAKNIQYF
TRBV5-8 CASSRIETLTGELFF
TRBV7-2 CASSLGWWGPDTQYF
TRBV4-3 CASSQDFYGTTYEQYF
TRBV28 CASRRRVGVIDEKLFF
TRBV27 CASSPGGSYEQYF
TRBV5-1 CASSGGLGGDREQFF
TRBV5-6 CASSPGFSPAQFF
TRBV5-1 CASSLEVGVKLWSYGYTF
TRBV27 CSGTSGNPDTGELFF
TRBV28 CASSLVSGVTTFSYEQYF
TRBV19 CASSTPPISQPQHF
TRBV5-1 CASSRGGGSDGYTF
TRBV12-3/TRBV12-4 CASSLLGQMVF
TRBV6-2/TRBV6-3 CASSLLTDTQYF
TRBV6-5 CATDRQTDTQYF
TRBV19 CASSIGQNTEAFF
TRBV5-4 CASSPGLGAYEQYF